The text below deals with one TCR beta chain. Its binding antigen is unknown. Base qualities are not recorded, but no much larger clone differs from it by a single base. This entry is derived from a study of blood T cell repertoires in COVID-19 (dated by TCRdb to 2018 to 2020). Describing the broader study: Samples from collaborators originated in the United States, Italy and Spain and spanned both the acute and convalescent phases of COVID-19. Where available, HLA class I and class II types were taken from metadata supplied by the sample provider and were not determined by assay-based typing. The repertoires were released in a freely available public database meant as a resource for research on the immune response to SARS-CoV-2. The sample metadata nearly always contained a de-identified subject ID, COVID-19 status, age in years and sex. Deeply sampled blood TCRbeta repertoires from subjects exposed to, actively infected with, or recovered from COVID-19 were included in the dataset. The material from the prospective study consisted of cDNA or gDNA derived from T cells, B-cell-depleted T cells, or PBMCs. Samples were obtained from the ongoing ImmuneRACE study (first 160 participants) and from some 1,300 subjects provided by 6 global collaborators.

The investigation overall reported the following: Clinical and demographic metadata were provided uncurated, with the amount varying by source and participant.

TCRbeta CDR3 regions were amplified from genomic DNA by means of the immunoSEQ Assay, a bias-controlled multiplex PCR. The original pipeline was this. Nucleated cell counts per sample were estimated from amplification of reference gene primers within the assay. To quantify the absolute abundance of each unique TCRbeta CDR3 rearrangement, sequence reads were collapsed and filtered. Productive Simpson clonality was computed per sample as the square root of Simpson's diversity index over productive rearrangements. TCRdb mirrors the immuneACCESS table, restricted to in-frame sequences. Some clones are absent from its copies; in checked studies, under half trace to an unresolved V gene, and the reason for the others is unknown. That table furnishes V, J and clone size, whereas the DNA furnished D and trimming. This sample holds about 210,000 clones; around 83% were observed only once. In total, the top ten clones hold around 3.1% of the sample.

From the germline V gene, CDR1 is SGHAT and CDR2 is FQNNGV. The CDR3 contains 15 residues, cysteine and phenylalanine counted. The kept DNA is CDR3 alone, 45 bases in frame from the first base. V sheds 2 bases and J sheds 5 bases, leaving 15 bases between their ends. Participants in the prospective study were enrolled through a virtual design, were aged about 18 to 89 years, and lived in 24 United States geographic areas. In the prospective study, cohorts were assigned on the basis of participant-reported clinical history obtained from a screening survey and a study questionnaire. Exposed participants had been in contact with someone with a PCR-confirmed or clinician-diagnosed COVID-19 case within 2 weeks of study entry. In the prospective study, mobile phlebotomists collected whole blood, serum and a nasopharyngeal or oropharyngeal swab from each participant. Participants in the prospective study had the option to provide additional blood draws and questionnaires over a 2-month period. Blood samples from the prospective study were shipped frozen or at room temperature prior to DNA extraction.

This chain joins TRBV11-2 to TRBJ1-2; TRBD1 is a weak D gene call, 5 bases matching. This receptor was obtained from a woman under 40 who had been exposed to COVID-19. Material: PBMCs or T cells enriched from blood (not recorded which). The CDR3 amino acid sequence is: CASSLTSGTDYGYTF. The DNA is TGTGCCAGCAGCTTAACTTCTGGGACTGATTATGGCTACACCTTC. The full variable domain, completed from the reference TRBV11-2 and TRBJ1-2 proteins outside the CDR3, reads EAGVAQSPRYKIIEKRQSVAFWCNPISGHATLYWYQQILGQGPKLLIQFQNNGVVDDSQLPKDRFSAERLKGVDSTLKIQPAKLEDSAVYLCASSLTSGTDYGYTFGSGTRLTVV.